These 27 T cell receptor beta chains originate from one sample sequenced in a study of PD-L1 blockade in urothelial cancer. The sample's time point: pretreatment peripheral blood. The protocol was immunoSEQ multiplex PCR, while the TCRdb copy is restricted to in-frame clones and leaves out a portion. The sample consists of more than 75,000 clones, less than 90% of them appearing once. This specimen consisted of PBMCs, obtained around atezolizumab (anti-PD-L1) treatment. The receptors were sampled from a man in his sixties with urothelial cancer.

In this sample, this clone turned up once. This chain uses TRBV9 with TRBJ1-6; TRBD1 is a possible D gene (5 bases). Trimming stripped 4 bases from V and 0 bases from J, with 11 bases between. Germline CDR1 reads SGDLS; CDR2 reads YYNGEE. The CDR3 contains 16 residues. CDR3 DNA: TGTGCCAGCAGCCAAGGAGGGGACTCCTATAATTCACCCCTCCACTTT. It codes for CASSQGGDSYNSPLHF. Complete variable domain (other parts from reference TRBV9 and TRBJ1-6): DSGVTQTPKHLITATGQRVTLRCSPRSGDLSVYWYQQSLDQGLQFLIQYYNGEERAKGNILERFSAQQFPDLHSELNLSSLELGDSALYFCASSQGGDSYNSPLHFGNGTRLTVT.

This chain uses TRBV10-1 with TRBJ2-7; 12 nucleotides line up with TRBD1. This CDR3 contains 14 residues. The J segment lost 6 bases and the V segment lost 2 bases, leaving 2 bases of the junction unmatched. In germline, CDR1 is WNHNN, CDR2 SYGVQD (reference sequence). The chain's CDR3 is CASSEGTGGREQYF. DNA of the CDR3: TGCGCCAGCAGTGAGGGGACAGGGGGCCGCGAGCAGTACTTC.

This chain uses TRBV5-4 with TRBJ2-7, with a possible D match to TRBD1 (5 bases). The ends were cut back, 5 bases at V and 6 bases at J, with 15 bases in the middle. Germline V gene lookup returns CDR1 SGHNT and CDR2 YYREEE (reference sequence). The CDR3 runs to 13 residues. CDR3 nucleotides: TGTGCCAGCAGTTACGACCCACAGGCCGAGCAGTACTTC. This encodes CASSYDPQAEQYF.

The chain carries TRBV27 and TRBJ1-1; no clear D. Trimming removed 4 bases from V and 0 bases from J, with 3 bases in between. Looked up from germline, CDR1 is MNHEY and CDR2 is SMNVEV (reference sequence). This CDR3 has 12 residues. The DNA of the CDR3 is TGTGCCAGCAGTTCTATGAACACTGAAGCTTTCTTT. Amino acid sequence: CASSSMNTEAFF.

The sample holds one count of this clone. The chain links TRBV7-9 to TRBJ2-2; 7 bases align to TRBD2. The CDR3 extends over 14 amino acids. Germline V lookup: CDR1 SEHNR, CDR2 FQNEAQ (reference sequence). Losses at the gene ends were 5 bases for V and 4 bases for J; bases not matched to a gene: 4. This CDR3 is CASSGTSVTGELFF. The CDR3 coding sequence is TGTGCCAGCAGCGGTACTAGCGTCACCGGGGAGCTGTTTTTT.

The chain employs TRBV27 and TRBJ1-4; weak D call: TRBD1 (6 bases). The CDR3 covers 15 residues. Trimming shortened V by 4 bases and J by 3 bases, and 12 bases separated the two germline ends. Per the germline V gene, CDR1 is MNHEY and CDR2 is SMNVEV (reference sequence). DNA for the CDR3: TGTGCCAGCAGTTCACACAGGGAAGCTAATGAAAAACTGTTTTTT. Residues: CASSSHREANEKLFF.

The chain combines TRBV30 with TRBJ2-5; TRBD2 matches 10 bases. This CDR3 has 13 amino acids. V gave up 7 bases and J gave up 2 bases; unmatched junction bases: 4. Germline V gene sequence: CDR1 GTSNPN, CDR2 SVGIG (reference sequence). The CDR3 nucleotides read TGTGCCTCCCAGACTAGCGGGCAAGAGACCCAGTACTTC. This codes for CASQTSGQETQYF.

The V call is TRBV28, the J call TRBJ2-6, with 12 bases that match TRBD1. The germline V gene encodes CDR1 MDHEN and CDR2 SYDVKM. V shed 1 base, J shed 2 bases, and the junction held 3 bases outside the gene matches. This CDR3 comprises 18 residues. The CDR3 region has the DNA TGTGCCAGCAGTTTATTGGGACAGGGGGCGGCTGGGGCCAACGTCCTGACTTTC. It is translated as CASSLLGQGAAGANVLTF.

Here the CDR3 DNA reads TGCGCCAGCAGCTTGGGAGGGACAGGGCCCCAGTTAGCCAAAAACATTCAGTACTTC. Translation gives CASSLGGTGPQLAKNIQYF. The chain couples TRBV5-1 to TRBJ2-4, with 9 bases matching TRBD1. After removal of 0 bases from V and 0 bases from J, the junction contained 10 bases not matched to a gene. Germline V lookup: CDR1 SGHRS, CDR2 YFSETQ. CDR3 length: 19 amino acids.

The chain links TRBV5-4 to TRBJ2-1; 9 bases map to TRBD1. V lost 4 bases and J lost 7; bases outside the gene matches: 12. CDR3 length: 16 residues. Germline V gene lookup returns CDR1 SGHNT and CDR2 YYREEE (reference sequence). This CDR3 reads CASSAGQGQGDNEQFF. CDR3 coding DNA: TGTGCCAGCAGCGCGGGACAGGGTCAGGGCGATAATGAGCAGTTCTTC.

This chain uses TRBV10-3 with TRBJ2-5, with 7 bases lining up with TRBD2. The V segment lost 6 bases and the J segment 3 bases; nucleotides outside the gene matches: 16. CDR3 length equals 17 residues. CDR1 is ENHRY, CDR2 SYGVKD, per germline. This chain's CDR3 is CAISEAGEGRGEETQYF. DNA for the CDR3: TGTGCCATCAGCGAGGCGGGGGAGGGTAGAGGGGAAGAGACCCAGTACTTC.

The genes are TRBV30 and TRBJ1-1, with 7 nucleotides matching TRBD1. There are 14 residues in the CDR3. CDR1 and CDR2 from the germline V gene are GTSNPN and SVGIG (reference sequence). With V trimmed by 4 bases and J by 4 bases, 9 bases remained unmatched. The DNA of the CDR3 is TGTGCCTGGACCCCCCCGCCAGGGGGCACTGAAGCTTTCTTT. It encodes CAWTPPPGGTEAFF.

This sequence joins TRBV6-1 and TRBJ1-1; D remains ambiguous. The CDR3 has 11 amino acids. Germline-derived CDR1 and CDR2 are MNHNS and SASEGT. The V end was cut by 7 bases, the J end by 0 bases, with 3 bases between. CDR3 nucleotides: TGTGCCAGCATCATGAACACTGAAGCTTTCTTT. Translating gives CASIMNTEAFF.

The rearrangement uses TRBV29-1 and TRBJ2-7, with 11 bases fitting TRBD1. The CDR3 loop spans 17 amino acids. Germline values: CDR1 SQVTM, CDR2 ANQGSEA. The V gene end was trimmed by 4 bases and the J gene end by 0 bases; junction bases not matched to a gene: 11. As DNA, the CDR3 is TGCAGCGTTGCCACCGGGACAGGGGGATCGCGCTCCTACGAGCAGTACTTC. This codes for CSVATGTGGSRSYEQYF.

The chain has TRBV5-4 and TRBJ1-3; D is possibly TRBD1 (6 bases). Germline-derived CDR1 and CDR2 are SGHNT and YYREEE (reference sequence). V was shortened by 6 bases and J by 1 base, with 20 bases between the two germline ends. CDR3 length: 17 amino acids. CDR3 protein: CASNTSEGDGSGNTIYF. The CDR3 DNA follows: TGTGCCAGCAACACCTCCGAGGGGGATGGGTCTGGAAACACCATATATTTT.

This chain uses TRBV5-1 with TRBJ2-3; TRBD1 aligns across 11 bases. With V trimmed by 8 bases and J by 4 bases, 3 bases remained unmatched. Germline CDR1 and CDR2: SGHRS and YFSETQ. The CDR3 runs to 13 residues. CDR3 region: CASGGQGADTQYF. DNA for the CDR3: TGCGCCAGTGGGGGACAGGGGGCAGATACGCAGTATTTT. The full variable domain, completed using reference TRBV5-1 and TRBJ2-3, is KAGVTQTPRYLIKTRGQQVTLSCSPISGHRSVSWYQQTPGQGLQFLFEYFSETQRNKGNFPGRFSGRQFSNSRSEMNVSTLELGDSALYLCASGGQGADTQYFGPGTRLTVL.

This rearrangement joins TRBV6-5 to TRBJ2-1; D unresolved. The V end was cut by 6 bases, the J end by 0 bases, with 12 bases between. Germline CDR1 reads MNHEY; CDR2 reads SVGAGI. The CDR3 is made up of 15 amino acids. The DNA for the CDR3 is TGTGCCAGCAGCCCGGCGGTTGGCTCCTACAATGAGCAGTTCTTC. This gives the protein CASSPAVGSYNEQFF.

This chain links TRBV4-1 with TRBJ1-2, with D possibly TRBD1 on 6 matching bases. V was cut by 0 bases and J by 6 bases, with 11 bases left in between. The CDR3 contains 14 residues. Germline V gene lookup returns CDR1 MGHRA and CDR2 YSYEKL. CDR3 coding DNA: TGCGCCAGCAGCCAAGAAGCAGGGGTAAATGGCTACACCTTC. Protein sequence: CASSQEAGVNGYTF.

This chain connects TRBV6-5 to TRBJ2-7, with 8 positions matching TRBD1. The CDR3 is 15 residues long. CDR1 and CDR2 (germline): MNHEY, SVGAGI. V was clipped by 3 bases and J by 1 base; unmatched bases: 5. CDR3 protein: CASSYKGQGSYEQYF. CDR3 DNA: TGTGCCAGCAGTTATAAAGGACAGGGTTCCTACGAGCAGTACTTC.

V usage is TRBV7-8 and J usage is TRBJ2-5; TRBD1 might be the D (6 bases). This CDR3 is 14 amino acids long. Germline loops: CDR1 SGHVS, CDR2 FQNEAQ. The V end lost 5 bases, the J end lost 2 bases, and 12 bases lay between the germline ends. The CDR3 region is CASSLGTKQETQYF. The CDR3 DNA reads as TGTGCCAGCAGCCTAGGGACAAAACAAGAGACCCAGTACTTC.

This chain links TRBV28 with TRBJ2-7, with D unresolved. Trimming took 7 bases from V and 0 from J, leaving 16 bases between them. The germline CDR1 and CDR2 sequences are MDHEN and SYDVKM. CDR3 length: 15 residues. In DNA, the CDR3 is TGTGCCAGCACCATTGGTGGGCTAAACTCCTACGAGCAGTACTTC. Translation gives CASTIGGLNSYEQYF.

CDR3 sequence (DNA): TGTGCCAGCAGCTTAGGGTTCAGGGTTACTGAAGCTTTCTTT. Residues: CASSLGFRVTEAFF. This chain joins TRBV7-2 and TRBJ1-1; TRBD1 is a possible D gene (5 bases). CDR1 and CDR2 from the germline V gene are SGHTA and FQGNSA. Trimming pared 1 base from V and 5 bases from J, leaving 11 bases between. This CDR3 is 14 amino acids long.

This clone was seen once. Mismatch with germline at one junction end may stem from a read error. This chain connects TRBV28 to TRBJ1-1; 7 bases map to TRBD1. In germline, CDR1 is MDHEN, CDR2 SYDVKM. The CDR3 totals 16 residues. The CDR3 reads CASSPGPLRQGEEIGF. CDR3 nucleotides: TGTGCCAGCAGCCCCGGCCCCTTAAGACAGGGTGAGGAGATCGGATTT.

The genes are TRBV5-4 and TRBJ2-5, with 8 bases identical to TRBD2. The length of the CDR3 is 15 residues. The germline V gene encodes CDR1 SGHNT and CDR2 YYREEE (reference sequence). J was trimmed by 4 bases and V by 4 bases; bases with no gene match: 9. The CDR3 nucleotides are TGTGCCAGCAGCGCCCCCTCCGGGGGGGGAGAGACCCAGTACTTC. This translates into CASSAPSGGGETQYF.

The chain is built from TRBV2 and TRBJ2-7, with 12 positions matching TRBD2. Germline CDR1 is SNHLY and CDR2 is FYNNEI. The CDR3 is made up of 15 amino acids. Trimming at V came to 6 bases and at J to 2 bases, leaving 5 bases not matched to a gene. For the CDR3, the DNA is TGTGCCAGCAGGACCCTAGCGGGAGGGCCCTACGAGCAGTACTTC. Protein product: CASRTLAGGPYEQYF. Filled out from reference TRBV2 and TRBJ2-7, the complete variable domain reads EPEVTQTPSHQVTQMGQEVILRCVPISNHLYFYWYRQILGQKVEFLVSFYNNEISEKSEIFDDQFSVERPDGSNFTLKIRSTKLEDSAMYFCASRTLAGGPYEQYFGPGTRLTVT.

This chain links TRBV25-1 with TRBJ2-7; TRBD2 might be the D (5 bases). V lost 7 bases and J 3 bases, leaving 19 bases between the germline ends. Germline CDR1 is MGHDK and CDR2 is SYGVNS. The CDR3 is 15 amino acids. DNA of the CDR3: TGTGCCAGCAAGAGTGCGGGTTCCTCTCTCTACGAGCAGTACTTC. Its translation: CASKSAGSSLYEQYF.

This clone has only one observation. The chain links TRBV2 to TRBJ1-6, with D possibly being TRBD1 (5 bases). V shed 5 bases and J shed 3 bases, with 8 bases lying between them. CDR1 and CDR2 (germline): SNHLY, FYNNEI. The CDR3 is made up of 14 amino acids. The CDR3 protein is CASSWTFYNSPLHF. CDR3 DNA: TGTGCCAGCAGTTGGACATTCTATAATTCACCCCTCCACTTT.